Listed here are 27 T cell receptor beta chains from one sample, sequenced in a study of T cells in localized non-small cell lung cancer. Clones were sequenced by immunoSEQ multiplex PCR, and TCRdb holds only the in-frame ones, with some missing. The data show roughly 70,000 clones, with roughly 90% seen just once and just over 20% held by the top ten. The material sequenced was peripheral blood, taken before any cancer treatment. Source of these receptors: a male donor at least 60 years old with stage III squamous cell lung carcinoma.

The V and J genes are TRBV19 and TRBJ2-3; D is perhaps TRBD1 or TRBD2 (6 bases each). The V and J ends lost 7 bases and 2 bases respectively, with 13 bases between them. The CDR3 is 14 residues long. CDR1 and CDR2 from the germline V gene are LNHDA and SQIVND (reference sequence). The CDR3 DNA sequence: TGTGCCAGTAACATAGGGGGGACCACAGATACGCAGTATTTT. It specifies CASNIGGTTDTQYF.

The CDR3: CASSYGLNQPQHF. CDR3 DNA sequence: TGTGCCAGCAGTTACGGACTAAATCAGCCCCAGCATTTT. The V gene is TRBV6-5, the J gene TRBJ1-5; the D is unclear. This CDR3 region has 13 residues. Trimming cost V 2 bases and J 4 bases, with 6 bases left between them. Per germline, CDR1 MNHEY and CDR2 SVGAGI.

The V and J genes are TRBV5-1 and TRBJ1-4, with D tentatively TRBD1 (6 bases). Per germline, CDR1 SGHRS and CDR2 YFSETQ. This CDR3 region has 15 residues. Trimming took off 5 bases at V and 7 bases at J, with 18 bases between the two ends. The CDR3 DNA follows: TGCGCCAGCAGTCCTACAGGGTTTGGAGTTGAAAAACTGTTTTTT. Translated: CASSPTGFGVEKLFF.

DNA for the CDR3: TGTGCCAGCTCACCGGTAGGGGCCACTAGCACAGATACGCAGTATTTT. Translated: CASSPVGATSTDTQYF. The chain combines TRBV18 with TRBJ2-3; D might be TRBD1 (5 bases). This CDR3 comprises 16 residues. From germline, CDR1 is KGHSH and CDR2 LQKENI. V was clipped by 3 bases and J by 0 bases, with 13 bases between them. Drawing the rest from reference TRBV18 and TRBJ2-3, the complete variable domain is NAGVMQNPRHLVRRRGQEARLRCSPMKGHSHVYWYRQLPEEGLKFMVYLQKENIIDESGMPKERFSAEFPKEGPSILRIQQVVRGDSAAYFCASSPVGATSTDTQYFGPGTRLTVL.

The chain has TRBV7-9 and TRBJ1-2; 7 positions match TRBD1. V lost 5 bases and J lost 4; bases outside the gene matches: 4. This CDR3 is 13 amino acids long. Germline V gene data show CDR1 as SEHNR and CDR2 as FQNEAQ (reference sequence). In nucleotides, the CDR3 is TGTGCCAGCAGCGGCGACAGGGTCTATGGCTACACCTTC. Residues: CASSGDRVYGYTF.

The chain combines TRBV6-6 with TRBJ2-7, with 7 bases aligning to TRBD1. CDR3 length equals 14 residues. Germline CDR1 and CDR2: MNHNY and SVGAGI (reference sequence). Germline trimming cut 0 bases from V and 3 bases from J; bases unmatched to any gene: 2. For the CDR3, the DNA is TGTGCCAGCAGTTACTCAGGGACAGACTACGAGCAGTACGTC. It specifies CASSYSGTDYEQYV.

This clone was picked up a small number of times. The chain couples TRBV5-1 to TRBJ2-2; weak D call: TRBD1 (5 bases). Germline CDR1 reads SGHRS; CDR2 reads YFSETQ. The CDR3 is 15 amino acids. V lost 6 bases and J 2 bases, leaving 14 bases between the germline ends. The CDR3 is CASNPPTANTGELFF. CDR3 nucleotide sequence: TGCGCCAGCAACCCGCCGACAGCCAACACCGGGGAGCTGTTTTTT.

This clone was seen once. V usage is TRBV5-1 and J usage is TRBJ2-6, with D possibly TRBD1 on 6 matching bases. Germline loops: CDR1 SGHRS, CDR2 YFSETQ. The CDR3 runs to 17 residues. The V end was cut by 3 bases, the J end by 0 bases, with 13 bases between. The CDR3 loop is CASSSASGVSGANVLTF. In DNA form, the CDR3 reads TGCGCCAGCAGCTCCGCATCAGGGGTCTCTGGGGCCAACGTCCTGACTTTC.

The chain combines TRBV27 with TRBJ2-1; 10 bases align to TRBD2. The CDR3 sequence is 15 residues long. Trimming at V came to 4 bases and at J to 4 bases, leaving 4 bases not matched to a gene. Per germline, CDR1 MNHEY and CDR2 SMNVEV (reference sequence). The CDR3 spells CASSYLAGAYNEQFF. The CDR3 bases are TGTGCCAGCAGTTACCTAGCGGGGGCTTACAATGAGCAGTTCTTC.

The V and J genes are TRBV2 and TRBJ1-1; TRBD1 matches 7 bases. Trimming at V came to 7 bases and at J to 0 bases, leaving 5 bases not matched to a gene. The length of the CDR3 is 14 residues. Germline V CDR1 and CDR2: SNHLY, FYNNEI. CDR3: CASTSDRLNTEAFF. As DNA, the CDR3 is TGTGCCAGCACTTCGGACAGGTTGAACACTGAAGCTTTCTTT.

The V call is TRBV4-1, the J call TRBJ2-6; 7 nucleotides match TRBD1. The junction had 11 bases not matched to a gene; V was cut back by 0 bases and J by 0 bases. Germline V gene sequence: CDR1 MGHRA, CDR2 YSYEKL. The CDR3 consists of 20 residues. The CDR3 reads CASSQDEVRQGSSGANVLTF. The CDR3 nucleotides read TGCGCCAGCAGCCAAGATGAGGTGCGACAGGGAAGCTCTGGGGCCAACGTCCTGACTTTC.

This clone occurred once. The chain employs TRBV5-1 and TRBJ2-1; 13 bases match TRBD2. The CDR3 has 16 amino acids. Per the germline V gene, CDR1 is SGHRS and CDR2 is YFSETQ. J was trimmed by 7 bases and V by 2 bases; bases with no gene match: 6. The DNA of the CDR3 is TGCGCCAGCAGCTTTCAGCCGGGACTAGCGGGAAATGAGCAGTTCTTC. Protein product: CASSFQPGLAGNEQFF.

The genes are TRBV19 and TRBJ1-5; D may be TRBD1 (6 bases). Germline V lookup: CDR1 LNHDA, CDR2 SQIVND (reference sequence). The CDR3 is made up of 12 amino acids. Between the trimmed V and J ends, which lost 8 bases and 5 bases, there was a span of 10 bases. CDR3 nucleotide sequence: TGTGCCAGTGAGTACAGGGATCAGCCCCAGCATTTT. The encoded protein is CASEYRDQPQHF. The whole variable domain, remainder taken from reference TRBV19 and TRBJ1-5, is DGGITQSPKYLFRKEGQNVTLSCEQNLNHDAMYWYRQDPGQGLRLIYYSQIVNDFQKGDIAEGYSVSREKKESFPLTVTSAQKNPTAFYLCASEYRDQPQHFGDGTRLSIL.

This chain connects TRBV29-1 to TRBJ1-2, with D uncertain. The CDR3 consists of 11 residues. The germline V and J ends were trimmed by 4 bases and 2 bases, with 5 bases remaining between them. In germline, CDR1 is SQVTM, CDR2 ANQGSEA. The chain's CDR3 is CSVAGNYGYTF. CDR3 sequence (DNA): TGCAGCGTTGCTGGGAACTATGGCTACACCTTC.

V and J are TRBV5-4 and TRBJ2-3; D gene uncertain. Germline loops: CDR1 SGHNT, CDR2 YYREEE (reference sequence). Trimming removed 0 bases from V and 0 bases from J, with 5 bases in between. The CDR3 loop spans 14 amino acids. The CDR3 reads CASSLDSSTDTQYF. Written as DNA, the CDR3 is TGTGCCAGCAGCTTGGACAGCAGCACAGATACGCAGTATTTT.

This clone appeared a single time. The gene calls are TRBV4-2 and TRBJ1-4; TRBD1 aligns across 7 bases. The CDR3 loop spans 16 amino acids. V gave up 5 bases and J gave up 4 bases; unmatched junction bases: 10. Germline V CDR1 and CDR2: LGHNA, YNFKEQ. This CDR3 is CASSFRRGGLNEKLFF. As DNA, the CDR3 is TGTGCCAGCAGCTTCCGCAGGGGGGGTCTTAATGAAAAACTGTTTTTT.

The chain combines TRBV6-5 with TRBJ1-2; TRBD1 matches at 7 bases. V gave up 6 bases and J gave up 4 bases; unmatched junction bases: 5. Germline assignment: CDR1 MNHEY and CDR2 SVGAGI. This CDR3 contains 13 residues. The CDR3, as DNA: TGTGCCAGCAGCCCACAGGGGACCTATGGCTACACCTTC. It encodes CASSPQGTYGYTF.

V usage is TRBV18 and J usage is TRBJ1-5; 7 nucleotides line up with TRBD1. The V segment lost 5 bases and the J segment 2 bases; nucleotides outside the gene matches: 3. The CDR3 has 14 residues. In germline, CDR1 is KGHSH, CDR2 LQKENI. CDR3 DNA: TGTGCCAGCTCAGATACAGGGGGCAATCAGCCCCAGCATTTT. Translated: CASSDTGGNQPQHF.

The genes are TRBV27 and TRBJ1-1, with D tentatively TRBD1 (6 bases). V dropped 1 base and J dropped 1 base, with 7 bases sitting between them. The CDR3 loop spans 14 amino acids. Germline CDR1 and CDR2: MNHEY and SMNVEV (reference sequence). CDR3 sequence reads: CASSLLDRNTEAFF. In nucleotides, the CDR3 is TGTGCCAGCAGTTTATTGGACAGGAACACTGAAGCTTTCTTT.

V usage is TRBV4-1 and J usage is TRBJ1-5; D call uncertain. V was trimmed by 3 bases and J by 2 bases, leaving 14 bases between them. The CDR3 sequence is 16 residues long. Germline V lookup: CDR1 MGHRA, CDR2 YSYEKL. Here the CDR3 reads CASSQAGLGGNQPQHF. The CDR3 DNA reads TGCGCCAGCAGCCAGGCAGGACTAGGTGGCAATCAGCCCCAGCATTTT.

The chain joins TRBV18 to TRBJ2-7; 7 bases are a match to TRBD1. The V segment lost 6 bases and the J segment 2 bases; nucleotides outside the gene matches: 4. Germline V gene sequence: CDR1 KGHSH, CDR2 LQKENI. This CDR3 comprises 13 residues. The chain's CDR3 is CASSRDSTYEQYV. CDR3 DNA: TGTGCCAGCTCTCGGGACAGTACCTACGAGCAGTACGTC.

The rearrangement uses TRBV19 and TRBJ1-6; D might be TRBD1 (5 bases). The CDR3 is 14 residues long. The germline gives CDR1 LNHDA, CDR2 SQIVND (reference sequence). V lost 6 bases and J lost 8, with 14 bases in between. The DNA of the CDR3 is TGTGCCAGTAGCGGGGCGGGAGGCGATTCACCCCTCCACTTT. Translating it yields CASSGAGGDSPLHF.

The genes are TRBV5-4 and TRBJ2-7; 8 bases fit TRBD1. Trimming removed 3 bases from V and 8 bases from J; junction bases left unmatched: 7. In germline, CDR1 is SGHNT, CDR2 YYREEE (reference sequence). The CDR3 has 13 amino acids. CDR3 sequence: CASSSDRGSKQYF. The CDR3 nucleotides read TGTGCCAGCAGCTCCGACAGGGGCTCTAAGCAGTACTTC.

This chain joins TRBV2 and TRBJ1-3; D uncertain. The germline V gene has CDR1 SNHLY and CDR2 FYNNEI. This CDR3 spans 15 amino acids. Trimming took off 8 bases at V and 2 bases at J, with 16 bases between the two ends. The CDR3 here is CASSSQSLTGNTIYF. The CDR3 DNA reads as TGTGCCAGCTCAAGTCAGTCGTTAACTGGAAACACCATATATTTT.

V and J are TRBV6-5 and TRBJ1-1, with 7 bases matching TRBD1. The CDR3 is 15 amino acids. Germline V gene data show CDR1 as MNHEY and CDR2 as SVGAGI. Trimming at V came to 5 bases and at J to 1 base, leaving 7 bases not matched to a gene. The chain's CDR3 is CASSSRQGKNTEAFF. In DNA, the CDR3 is TGTGCCAGCAGTAGCCGACAGGGTAAGAACACTGAAGCTTTCTTT.

V is TRBV27 and J is TRBJ1-2, with D possibly being TRBD1 (6 bases). The CDR3 is made up of 15 amino acids. V was clipped by 1 base and J by 3 bases, with 12 bases between them. Germline V CDR1 and CDR2: MNHEY, SMNVEV (reference sequence). This CDR3 reads CASSLWGASDYGYTF. DNA of the CDR3: TGTGCCAGCAGTTTATGGGGGGCGTCGGACTATGGCTACACCTTC.

V gene TRBV10-2 combines with J gene TRBJ1-5; D remains ambiguous. There are 13 residues in the CDR3. V gave up 8 bases and J gave up 5 bases, with 13 bases separating them. Per the germline V gene, CDR1 is WSHSY and CDR2 is SAAADI. CDR3 residues: CASQVTADQPQHF. CDR3 bases: TGCGCCAGCCAGGTAACAGCAGATCAGCCCCAGCATTTT.